The following is a TCR beta chain sequence with its context. What it binds is unknown. The CDR3 covers 16 residues. Losses at the gene ends were 0 bases for V and 3 bases for J; bases not matched to a gene: 4. Germline-derived CDR1 and CDR2 are SNHLY and FYNNEI. The sample is drawn from a study of vaccination and CD4 T cells after COVID-19. At the level of the study: The control cultures got either a CEFX pool, an HIV-1 Nef pool, or no peptide at all.

An Oncomine TCR Beta short-read assay was used to sequence the DNA from cultured CD4+ T cells. TCRdb redid the calling of the PCR reads with MiXCR, one entry per CDR3 protein. The sample lists 8,500 to 13,000 distinct CDR3 sequences, roughly 60% seen once, with approximately 35% in the top ten. Noted treatment: approximately nine-day PBMC culture with coronavirus spike peptide pools or control peptides (ViraFEST assay). Cell culture was performed with two million PBMCs per well in the presence of about 10 IU/ml IL-2 and roughly 9.7 ug/ml peptide pools. Sequencing input: CD4+ T cells from blood, cultured in vitro. The source of this sequence is a human donor who had recovered from COVID-19. V is TRBV2 and J is TRBJ2-2; 7 bases fit TRBD1. The CDR3 loop reads CASSEAETGYTGELFF. CDR3 in DNA: TGTGCCAGCAGTGAAGCGGAGACAGGGTACACCGGGGAGCTGTTTTTT.